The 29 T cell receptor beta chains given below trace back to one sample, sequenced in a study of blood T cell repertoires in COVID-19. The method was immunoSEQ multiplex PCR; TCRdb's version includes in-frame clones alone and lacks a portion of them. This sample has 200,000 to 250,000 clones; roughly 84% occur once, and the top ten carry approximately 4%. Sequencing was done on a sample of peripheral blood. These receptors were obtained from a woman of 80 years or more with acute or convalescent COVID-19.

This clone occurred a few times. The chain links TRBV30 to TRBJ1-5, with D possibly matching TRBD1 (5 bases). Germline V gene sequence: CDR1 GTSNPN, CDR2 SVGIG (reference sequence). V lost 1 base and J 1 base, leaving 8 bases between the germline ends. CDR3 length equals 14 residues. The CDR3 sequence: CAWSGGVSNQPQHF. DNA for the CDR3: TGTGCCTGGAGTGGGGGGGTGAGCAATCAGCCCCAGCATTTT.

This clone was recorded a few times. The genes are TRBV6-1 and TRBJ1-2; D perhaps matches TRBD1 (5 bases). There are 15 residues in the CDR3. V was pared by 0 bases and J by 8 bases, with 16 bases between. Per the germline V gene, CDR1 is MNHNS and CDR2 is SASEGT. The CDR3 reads CASSEASGLGLGYTF. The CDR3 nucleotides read TGTGCCAGCAGTGAAGCTTCAGGGTTGGGTTTAGGCTACACCTTC.

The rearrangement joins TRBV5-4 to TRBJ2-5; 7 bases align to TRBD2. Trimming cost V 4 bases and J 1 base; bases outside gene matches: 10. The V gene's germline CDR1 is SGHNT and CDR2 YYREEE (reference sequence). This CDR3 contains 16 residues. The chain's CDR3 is CASSPGLAAFQETQYF. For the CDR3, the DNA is TGTGCCAGCAGCCCTGGGCTAGCGGCATTCCAAGAGACCCAGTACTTC.

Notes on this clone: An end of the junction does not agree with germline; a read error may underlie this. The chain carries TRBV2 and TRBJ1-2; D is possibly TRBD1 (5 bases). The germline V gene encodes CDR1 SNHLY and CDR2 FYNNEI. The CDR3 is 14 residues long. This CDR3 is CASREDRANYGYTF. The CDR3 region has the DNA TGTGCCAGCAGGGAAGACAGAGCTAACTATGGCTACACCTTC. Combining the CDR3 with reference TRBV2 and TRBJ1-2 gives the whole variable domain EPEVTQTPSHQVTQMGQEVILRCVPISNHLYFYWYRQILGQKVEFLVSFYNNEISEKSEIFDDQFSVERPDGSNFTLKIRSTKLEDSAMYFCASREDRANYGYTFGSGTRLTVV.

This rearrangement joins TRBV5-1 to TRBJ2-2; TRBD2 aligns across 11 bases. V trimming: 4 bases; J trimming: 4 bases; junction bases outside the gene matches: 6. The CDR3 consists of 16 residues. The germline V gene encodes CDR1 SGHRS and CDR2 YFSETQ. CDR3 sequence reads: CASSLLAGEATGELFF. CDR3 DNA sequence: TGCGCCAGCAGCCTACTAGCGGGGGAGGCCACCGGGGAGCTGTTTTTT.

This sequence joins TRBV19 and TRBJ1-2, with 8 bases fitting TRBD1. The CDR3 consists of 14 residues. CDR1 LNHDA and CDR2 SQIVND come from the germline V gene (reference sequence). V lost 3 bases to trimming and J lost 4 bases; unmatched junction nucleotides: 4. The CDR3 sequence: CASSIGQGPYGYTF. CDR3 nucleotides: TGTGCCAGTAGTATCGGACAGGGACCCTATGGCTACACCTTC.

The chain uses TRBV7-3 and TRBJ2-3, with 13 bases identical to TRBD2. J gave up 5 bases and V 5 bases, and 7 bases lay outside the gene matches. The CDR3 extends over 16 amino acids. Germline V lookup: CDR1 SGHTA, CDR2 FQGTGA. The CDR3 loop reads CASSPRTSGGGDTQYF. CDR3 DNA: TGTGCCAGCAGCCCTCGGACTAGCGGGGGAGGAGATACGCAGTATTTT.

CDR3 residues: CASSIGGDGNTIYF. The CDR3 coding sequence is TGTGCCAGTAGTATCGGGGGTGATGGAAACACCATATATTTT. The chain employs TRBV19 and TRBJ1-3, with D maybe TRBD1 (5 bases). The V gene lost 3 bases and the J gene lost 3 bases, with 9 bases spanning the gap. The CDR3 has 14 amino acids. The V gene's germline CDR1 is LNHDA and CDR2 SQIVND (reference sequence).

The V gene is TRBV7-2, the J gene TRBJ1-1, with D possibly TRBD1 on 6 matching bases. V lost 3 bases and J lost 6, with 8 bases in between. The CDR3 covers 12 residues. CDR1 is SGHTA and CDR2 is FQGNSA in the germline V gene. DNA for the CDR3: TGTGCCAGCAGCTTGGCAGGGGCTGAAGCTTTCTTT. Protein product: CASSLAGAEAFF.

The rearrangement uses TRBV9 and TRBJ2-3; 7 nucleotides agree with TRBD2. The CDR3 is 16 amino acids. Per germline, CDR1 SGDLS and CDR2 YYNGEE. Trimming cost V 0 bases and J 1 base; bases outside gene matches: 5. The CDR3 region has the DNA TGTGCCAGCAGCGTAGTTGCGGGGGAGGGCACAGATACGCAGTATTTT. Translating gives CASSVVAGEGTDTQYF.

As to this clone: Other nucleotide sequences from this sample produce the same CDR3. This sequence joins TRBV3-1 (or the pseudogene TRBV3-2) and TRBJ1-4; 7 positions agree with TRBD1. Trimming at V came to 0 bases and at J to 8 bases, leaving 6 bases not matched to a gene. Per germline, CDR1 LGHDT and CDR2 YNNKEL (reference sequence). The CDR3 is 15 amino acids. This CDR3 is CASSQDQGGGEKLFF. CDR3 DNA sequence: TGTGCCAGCAGCCAAGATCAGGGGGGAGGAGAAAAACTGTTTTTT.

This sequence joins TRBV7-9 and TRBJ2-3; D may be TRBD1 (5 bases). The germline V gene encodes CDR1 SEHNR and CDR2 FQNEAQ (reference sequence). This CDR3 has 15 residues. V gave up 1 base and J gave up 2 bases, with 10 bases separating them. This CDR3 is CASSLGLGDTDTQYF. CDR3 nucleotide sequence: TGTGCCAGCAGCTTAGGGTTAGGGGACACAGATACGCAGTATTTT.

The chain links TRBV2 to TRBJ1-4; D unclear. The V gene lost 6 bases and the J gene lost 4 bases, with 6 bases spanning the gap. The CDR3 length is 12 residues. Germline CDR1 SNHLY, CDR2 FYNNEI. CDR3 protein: CASRRGNEKLFF. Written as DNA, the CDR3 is TGTGCCAGCAGGCGGGGTAATGAAAAACTGTTTTTT.

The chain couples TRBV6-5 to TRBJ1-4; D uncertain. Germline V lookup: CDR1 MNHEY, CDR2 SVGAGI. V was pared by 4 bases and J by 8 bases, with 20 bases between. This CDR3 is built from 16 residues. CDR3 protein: CASSFTLGAGREKLFF. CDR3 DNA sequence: TGTGCCAGCAGTTTTACTTTGGGCGCTGGGAGGGAAAAACTGTTTTTT.

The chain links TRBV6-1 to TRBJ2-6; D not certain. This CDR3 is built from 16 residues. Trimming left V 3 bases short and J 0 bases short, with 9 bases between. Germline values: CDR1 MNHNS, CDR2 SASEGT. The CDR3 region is CASSEPPVSGANVLTF. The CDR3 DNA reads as TGTGCCAGCAGTGAGCCCCCAGTCTCTGGGGCCAACGTCCTGACTTTC.

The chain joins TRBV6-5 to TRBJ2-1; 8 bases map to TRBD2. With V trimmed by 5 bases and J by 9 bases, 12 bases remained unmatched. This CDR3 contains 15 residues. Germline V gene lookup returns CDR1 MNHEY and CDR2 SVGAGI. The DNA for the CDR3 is TGTGCCAGCAGTCTCAAAGGGACTAGGGACTCTGAGCAGTTCTTC. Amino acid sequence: CASSLKGTRDSEQFF.

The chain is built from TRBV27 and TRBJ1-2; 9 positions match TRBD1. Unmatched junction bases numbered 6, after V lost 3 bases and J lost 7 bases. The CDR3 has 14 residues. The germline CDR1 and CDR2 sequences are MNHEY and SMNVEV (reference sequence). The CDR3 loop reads CASSFWGQGPGYTF. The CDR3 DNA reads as TGTGCCAGCAGTTTTTGGGGACAGGGACCTGGCTACACCTTC.

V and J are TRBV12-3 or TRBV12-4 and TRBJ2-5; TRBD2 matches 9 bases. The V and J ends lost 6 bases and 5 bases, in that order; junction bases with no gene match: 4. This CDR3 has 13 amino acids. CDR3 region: CASSYSGGETQYF. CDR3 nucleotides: TGTGCCAGCAGCTATAGCGGGGGTGAGACCCAGTACTTC.

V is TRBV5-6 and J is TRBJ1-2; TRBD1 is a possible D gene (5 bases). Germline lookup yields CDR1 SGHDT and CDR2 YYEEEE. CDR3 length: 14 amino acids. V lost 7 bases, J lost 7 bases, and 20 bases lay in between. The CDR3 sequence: CASAKLGQGRGYTF. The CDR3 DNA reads TGTGCCAGCGCTAAACTCGGGCAGGGTCGTGGCTACACCTTC.

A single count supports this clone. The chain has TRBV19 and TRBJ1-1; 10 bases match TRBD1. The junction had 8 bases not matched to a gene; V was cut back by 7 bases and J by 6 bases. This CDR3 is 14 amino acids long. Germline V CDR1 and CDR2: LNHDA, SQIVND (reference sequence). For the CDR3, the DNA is TGTGCCAGTAACACCGGGACAGGGGTGTCTGAAGCTTTCTTT. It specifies CASNTGTGVSEAFF. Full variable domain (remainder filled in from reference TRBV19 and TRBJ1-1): DGGITQSPKYLFRKEGQNVTLSCEQNLNHDAMYWYRQDPGQGLRLIYYSQIVNDFQKGDIAEGYSVSREKKESFPLTVTSAQKNPTAFYLCASNTGTGVSEAFFGQGTRLTVV.

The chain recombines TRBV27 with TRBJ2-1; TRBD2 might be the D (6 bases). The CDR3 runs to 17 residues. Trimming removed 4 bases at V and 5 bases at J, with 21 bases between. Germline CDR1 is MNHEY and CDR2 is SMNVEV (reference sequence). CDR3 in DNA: TGTGCCAGCAGTTCTAGGAAGGCGGGGCGCAGGAACAATGAGCAGTTCTTC. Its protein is CASSSRKAGRRNNEQFF.

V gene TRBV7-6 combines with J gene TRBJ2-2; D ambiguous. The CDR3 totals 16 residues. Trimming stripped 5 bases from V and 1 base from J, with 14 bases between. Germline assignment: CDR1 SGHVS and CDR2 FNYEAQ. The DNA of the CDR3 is TGTGCCAGCAGCCCCAGACCGGCAGGGAACACCGGGGAGCTGTTTTTT. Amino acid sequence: CASSPRPAGNTGELFF.

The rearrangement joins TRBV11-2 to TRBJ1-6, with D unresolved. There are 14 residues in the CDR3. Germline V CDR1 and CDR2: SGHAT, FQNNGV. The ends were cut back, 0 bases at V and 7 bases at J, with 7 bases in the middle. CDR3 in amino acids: CASSLDLENSPLHF. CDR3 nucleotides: TGTGCCAGCAGCTTAGATCTAGAAAATTCACCCCTCCACTTT.

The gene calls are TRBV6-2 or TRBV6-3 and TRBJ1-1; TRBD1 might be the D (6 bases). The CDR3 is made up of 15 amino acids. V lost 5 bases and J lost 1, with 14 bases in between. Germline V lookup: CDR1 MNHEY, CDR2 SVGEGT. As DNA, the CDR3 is TGTGCCAGCAGTCAACGGGGCAGGGGGAACACTGAAGCTTTCTTT. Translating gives CASSQRGRGNTEAFF.

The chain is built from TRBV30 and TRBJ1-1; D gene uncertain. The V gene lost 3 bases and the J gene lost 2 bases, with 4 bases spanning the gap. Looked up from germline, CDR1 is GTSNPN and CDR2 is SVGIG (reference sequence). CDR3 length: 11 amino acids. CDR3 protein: CAWRANTEAFF. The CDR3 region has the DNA TGTGCCTGGAGAGCTAACACTGAAGCTTTCTTT.

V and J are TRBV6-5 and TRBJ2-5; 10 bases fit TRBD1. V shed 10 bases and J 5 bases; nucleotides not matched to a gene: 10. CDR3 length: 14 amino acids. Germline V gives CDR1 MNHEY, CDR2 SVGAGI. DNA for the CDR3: TGTGCCACCCCCTTGACAGGGGGCAGGGAGACCCAGTACTTC. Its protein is CATPLTGGRETQYF.

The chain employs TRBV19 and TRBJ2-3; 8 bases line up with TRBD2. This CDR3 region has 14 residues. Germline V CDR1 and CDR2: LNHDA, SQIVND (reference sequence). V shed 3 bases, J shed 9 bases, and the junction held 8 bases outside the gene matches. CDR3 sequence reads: CASSIGSGIDTQYF. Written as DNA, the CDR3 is TGTGCCAGTAGTATCGGTAGCGGGATCGACACGCAGTATTTT.

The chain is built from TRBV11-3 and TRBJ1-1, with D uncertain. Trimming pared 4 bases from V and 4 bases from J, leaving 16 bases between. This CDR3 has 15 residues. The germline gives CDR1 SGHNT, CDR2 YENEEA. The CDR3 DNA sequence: TGTGCCAGCAGCTCCCGGACGGGAATTTCCACTGAAGCTTTCTTT. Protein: CASSSRTGISTEAFF.

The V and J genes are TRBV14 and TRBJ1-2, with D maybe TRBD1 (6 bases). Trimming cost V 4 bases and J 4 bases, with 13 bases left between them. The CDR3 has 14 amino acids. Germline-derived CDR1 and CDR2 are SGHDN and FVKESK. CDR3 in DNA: TGTGCCAGCAGCCCTGCAGGGGTTTCCTATGGCTACACCTTC. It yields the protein CASSPAGVSYGYTF.